These T cell receptor beta chains were read from a single sample in a study of long-term antiretroviral therapy in people with HIV. Sequencing used immunoSEQ multiplex PCR; TCRdb keeps in-frame clones, though not all of them. The table shows some 16,000 clones, with 75% to 85% occurring only once. Sequencing used unsorted PBMCs, obtained 0.1 years before starting antiretroviral therapy. Receptors were obtained from a man younger than 30 with HIV. CDR3s include the opening cysteine and the closing phenylalanine or tryptophan. D genes are given only for firm matches. Size is stated for part of the rows, as once, few or many counts, or as a class when the clone is expanded.

v_gene,d_gene,abundance,j_gene,CDR3aa,CDR3nt
TRBV9,NA,NA,TRBJ2-7,CASSGGYRPLEQYF,TGTGCCAGCAGCGGGGGATACAGACCTCTCGAGCAGTACTTC
TRBV7-3,TRBD2,once,TRBJ2-4,CASSLKGGGAGIQYF,TGTGCCAGCAGCTTAAAAGGCGGGGGGGCCGGCATTCAGTACTTC
TRBV28,NA,NA,TRBJ2-7,CASSFVRSSYEQYF,TGTGCCAGCAGTTTTGTCAGGAGCTCCTACGAGCAGTACTTC
TRBV5-1,NA,NA,TRBJ2-1,CASSLEVGGAEQFF,TGCGCCAGCAGCTTGGAAGTTGGGGGAGCTGAGCAGTTCTTC
TRBV5-4,NA,few,TRBJ1-5,CASSIANQPQHF,TGTGCCAGCAGCATAGCCAATCAGCCCCAGCATTTT
TRBV5-5,NA,once,TRBJ1-2,CASSFAEGYGYTF,TGTGCCAGCAGCTTTGCGGAGGGCTATGGCTACACCTTC
TRBV9,TRBD1,NA,TRBJ1-5,CASSARDRGNQPQHF,TGTGCCAGCAGCGCCCGGGACAGGGGCAATCAGCCCCAGCATTTT
TRBV30,TRBD1,few,TRBJ2-7,CAWMLGQGVYEQYF,TGTGCCTGGATGCTTGGGCAGGGGGTCTACGAGCAGTACTTC
TRBV7-9,TRBD1,NA,TRBJ2-4,CASSLVGTGDKNIQYF,TGTGCCAGCAGCTTAGTTGGGACAGGGGACAAAAACATTCAGTACTTC
TRBV29-1,NA,NA,TRBJ1-1,CSVEDLRVHRGAFF,TGCAGCGTTGAAGATTTAAGGGTGCACCGGGGCGCTTTCTTT
TRBV4-2,TRBD1,NA,TRBJ1-5,CASTQATGGNQPQHF,TGTGCCAGCACCCAGGCTACAGGGGGGAATCAGCCCCAGCATTTT
TRBV4-1,NA,few,TRBJ1-5,CASSGRTIGEPQHF,TGCGCCAGCAGCGGTAGGACCATTGGGGAGCCCCAGCATTTT
TRBV4-1,NA,NA,TRBJ2-7,CASSPAGGRDLTYEQYF,TGCGCCAGCAGCCCGGCGGGCGGGCGGGACCTCACCTACGAGCAGTACTTC
TRBV2,TRBD2,NA,TRBJ2-3,CASSEYGGGYADTQYF,TGTGCCAGCAGTGAATATGGGGGAGGGTATGCAGATACGCAGTATTTT
TRBV9,NA,NA,TRBJ1-1,CASSGGATGTTEAFF,TGTGCCAGCAGCGGAGGGGCGACGGGGACCACTGAAGCTTTCTTT
TRBV5-5,TRBD1,NA,TRBJ2-7,CASSAFKTGVDEQYF,TGTGCCAGCAGCGCCTTTAAGACAGGGGTCGACGAGCAGTACTTC
TRBV19,NA,NA,TRBJ1-2,CASRVQGGYTF,TGTGCCAGTAGGGTGCAGGGAGGCTACACCTTC
TRBV5-1,TRBD1,NA,TRBJ1-1,CASSLGQGYMNTEAFF,TGCGCCAGCAGCTTGGGACAGGGGTACATGAACACTGAAGCTTTCTTT
TRBV25-1,NA,NA,TRBJ1-1,CASSYTGQNTEAFF,TGTGCCAGCAGTTATACGGGGCAGAACACTGAAGCTTTCTTT
TRBV9,TRBD1,NA,TRBJ1-3,CASSGDRGLGNTIYF,TGTGCCAGCAGCGGGGACAGGGGGCTTGGAAACACCATATATTTT
TRBV27,TRBD2,NA,TRBJ2-3,CASRGGPPRDTQYF,TGTGCCAGCCGGGGGGGGCCCCCGAGGGATACGCAGTATTTT
TRBV10-3,NA,once,TRBJ1-2,CAISRSVFADGYTF,TGTGCCATCAGTAGATCTGTTTTCGCTGATGGCTACACCTTC
TRBV7-9,NA,once,TRBJ1-4,CASSLDSRVTVEEKLFF,TGTGCCAGCAGCTTAGATTCCCGGGTAACGGTAGAAGAAAAACTGTTTTTT
TRBV14,TRBD2,NA,TRBJ2-3,CASSRTSGTDTQYF,TGTGCCAGCAGCCGGACTAGCGGCACAGATACGCAGTATTTT
TRBV5-4,NA,NA,TRBJ2-7,CASSLRGRDEQYF,TGTGCCAGCAGCTTGCGGGGGCGGGACGAGCAGTACTTC
TRBV20-1,NA,NA,TRBJ2-1,CSARDREQFF,TGCAGTGCTAGAGATCGTGAGCAGTTCTTC
TRBV28,TRBD1,NA,TRBJ1-1,CASRKDRGLTEAFF,TGTGCCAGCAGAAAGGACAGGGGGCTTACTGAAGCTTTCTTT
TRBV28,NA,few,TRBJ1-2,CASRAGDYGYTF,TGTGCCAGCAGGGCGGGGGACTATGGCTACACCTTC
TRBV9,TRBD2,NA,TRBJ2-1,CASSVEIMTSSHEQFF,TGTGCCAGCAGCGTCGAAATAATGACTAGCTCCCATGAGCAGTTCTTC
TRBV7-9,NA,NA,TRBJ2-7,CASSLAEYSSYEQYF,TGTGCCAGCAGCTTAGCTGAGTACTCCTCCTACGAGCAGTACTTC